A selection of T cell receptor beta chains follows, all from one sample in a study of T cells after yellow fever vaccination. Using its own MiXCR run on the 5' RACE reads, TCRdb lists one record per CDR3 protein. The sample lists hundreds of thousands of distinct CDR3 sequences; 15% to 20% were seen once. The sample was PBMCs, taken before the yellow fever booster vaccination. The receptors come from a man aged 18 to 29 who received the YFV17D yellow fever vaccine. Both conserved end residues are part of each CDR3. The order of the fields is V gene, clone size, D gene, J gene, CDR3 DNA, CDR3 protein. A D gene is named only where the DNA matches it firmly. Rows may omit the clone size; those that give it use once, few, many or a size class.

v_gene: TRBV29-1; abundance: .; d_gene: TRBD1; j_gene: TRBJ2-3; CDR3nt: TGCAGCGTTGTACAACAGGGGCTCTCAGATACGCAGTATTTT; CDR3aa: CSVVQQGLSDTQYF
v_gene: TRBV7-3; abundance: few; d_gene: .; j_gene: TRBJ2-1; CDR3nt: TGTGCCAGCGGAAGAGGCAATGAGCAGTTCTTC; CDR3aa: CASGRGNEQFF
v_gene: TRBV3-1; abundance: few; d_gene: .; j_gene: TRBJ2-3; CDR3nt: TGTGCCAGCAGCTCCCGTGGCAATACGCAGTATTTT; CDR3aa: CASSSRGNTQYF
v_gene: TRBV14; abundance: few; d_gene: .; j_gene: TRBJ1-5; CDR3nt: TGTGCCAGCAGCCAAGTAGGAGGCGGCCCCCAGCATTTT; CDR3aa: CASSQVGGGPQHF
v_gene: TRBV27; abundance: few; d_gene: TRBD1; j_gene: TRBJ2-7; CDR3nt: TGTGCCAGCAGTTTAGTACCCTTTTGGGGCCCCGGGGACAGGGTGTACGAGCAGTACTTC; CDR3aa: CASSLVPFWGPGDRVYEQYF
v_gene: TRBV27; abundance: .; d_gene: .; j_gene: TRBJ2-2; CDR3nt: TGTGCCAGCAGTTCCGGACAGTGGGACACCGGGGAGCTGTTTTTT; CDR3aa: CASSSGQWDTGELFF
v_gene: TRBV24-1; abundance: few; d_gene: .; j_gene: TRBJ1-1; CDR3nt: TGTGCCACACGGGGCGGCACTGAAGCTTTCTTT; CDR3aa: CATRGGTEAFF
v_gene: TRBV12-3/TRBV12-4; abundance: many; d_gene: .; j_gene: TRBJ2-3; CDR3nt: TGTGCCAGCAGTTTCGGTGGACCTAGCACAGATACGCAGTATTTT; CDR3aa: CASSFGGPSTDTQYF
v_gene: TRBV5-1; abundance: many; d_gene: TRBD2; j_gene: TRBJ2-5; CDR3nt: TGTGCCAGCAGTCGGGGGGAAGAGACCCAGTACTTC; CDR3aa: CASSRGEETQYF
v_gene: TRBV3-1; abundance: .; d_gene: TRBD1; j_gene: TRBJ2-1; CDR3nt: TGTGCCAGCAGCCGCGCGGGACAGGGGGATGAGCAGTTCTTC; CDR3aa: CASSRAGQGDEQFF
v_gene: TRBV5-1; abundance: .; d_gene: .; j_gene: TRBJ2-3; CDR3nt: TGCGCCAGCAGCTTGGCCCCAGGGCAGTCAGATACGCAGTATTTT; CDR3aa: CASSLAPGQSDTQYF
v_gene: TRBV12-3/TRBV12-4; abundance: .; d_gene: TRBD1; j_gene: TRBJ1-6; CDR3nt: TGTGCCAGCAGTTTAGGACAGGGGGTTTATTCACCCCTCCACTTT; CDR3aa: CASSLGQGVYSPLHF
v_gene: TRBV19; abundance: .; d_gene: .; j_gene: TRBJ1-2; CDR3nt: TGTGCCAGTAGTATAGGACGATCGATAGTCTACACCTTC; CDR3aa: CASSIGRSIVYTF
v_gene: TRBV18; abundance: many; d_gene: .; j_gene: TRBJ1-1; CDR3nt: TGTGCCAGCTCACCACCCTTGAACACTGAAGCTTTCTTT; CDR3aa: CASSPPLNTEAFF
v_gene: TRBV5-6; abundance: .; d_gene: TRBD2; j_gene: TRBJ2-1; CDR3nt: TGTGCCAGCAGCTTATCCGGGACTAGGAAATGGAATGAGCAGTTCTTC; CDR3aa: CASSLSGTRKWNEQFF
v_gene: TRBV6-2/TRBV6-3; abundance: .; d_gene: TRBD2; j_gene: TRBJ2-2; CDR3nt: TGTGCCAGCAGCCCCCCGTCGGGGCGGGGGATGGGCACCGGGGAGCTGTTTTTT; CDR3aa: CASSPPSGRGMGTGELFF
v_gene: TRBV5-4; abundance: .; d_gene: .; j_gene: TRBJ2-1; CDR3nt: TGTGCCAGCAGCGTACAGGGAGATGGGCAGTTCTTC; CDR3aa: CASSVQGDGQFF
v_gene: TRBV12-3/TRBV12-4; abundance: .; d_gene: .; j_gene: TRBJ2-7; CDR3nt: TGTGCCAGCACCAACCAGGAAGGATCCTACGAGCAGTACTTC; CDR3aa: CASTNQEGSYEQYF
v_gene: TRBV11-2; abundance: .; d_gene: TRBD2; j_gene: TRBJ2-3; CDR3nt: TGTGCCAGCAGCTTAGTCTCGGGACTAGCGGGGGGTGGTCCAGATACGCAGTATTTT; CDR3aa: CASSLVSGLAGGGPDTQYF
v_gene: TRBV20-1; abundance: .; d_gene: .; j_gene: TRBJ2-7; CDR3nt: TGCAGTGCTAGACCCCTCTCCCACTACGAGCAGTACTTC; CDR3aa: CSARPLSHYEQYF